One and the same sample provided the 21 T cell receptor beta chains below, sequenced in a study of T cell clonality in common variable immunodeficiency. The table came from immunoSEQ multiplex PCR; TCRdb's copy has only in-frame clones and leaves some out. The sample was found to contain around 81,000 clones, and every one recurs. Sample: peripheral blood mononuclear cells. The receptors stem from a person aged 18 to 70 in good health.

This clone was seen a handful of times. CDR3 DNA, as far as it was read: TGTGCCAGCAGCTTGACAGGGGCTGAA. It specifies CASSLTGAE. The whole CDR3 region reads CASSLTGAEAFF. The chain carries TRBV7-8 and TRBJ1-1; TRBD1 matches at 8 bases. The read stops 3 residues short of the end of the CDR3; the missing end is completed from the germline J gene. The CDR3 covers 12 residues. Trimming removed 3 bases from V and 6 bases from J; junction bases left unmatched: 0. In germline, CDR1 is SGHVS, CDR2 FQNEAQ.

This clone was found many times. With the read ending 3 residues before the CDR3 end, the germline J gene is used to fill in that end. The chain is built from TRBV10-3 and TRBJ2-1; 8 bases align to TRBD1. The J segment lost 5 bases and the V segment lost 6 bases, leaving 0 bases of the junction unmatched. From germline, CDR1 is ENHRY and CDR2 SYGVKD. The CDR3 extends over 12 amino acids. The CDR3 bases that were read are TGTGCCATCAGACAGGGGGACAATGAG. This sequence encodes CAIRQGDNE. In full, the CDR3 is CAIRQGDNEQFF.

This clone occurred many times. From the germline J gene comes the end of the CDR3, since the read stops 3 residues before it. The rearrangement joins TRBV20-1 to TRBJ2-7; 7 bases are shared with TRBD2. The trim removed 1 base at V and 3 bases at J, leaving 6 bases unmatched. The CDR3 is made up of 14 amino acids. Germline V CDR1 and CDR2: DFQATT, SNEGSKA (reference sequence). Partial CDR3 DNA: TGCAGTGCTAGAGGGCGGGAGTGGGGCTACGAG. Translation gives CSARGREWGYE. The whole CDR3 protein reads CSARGREWGYEQYF.

Ten or more counts support this clone. The read comes to an end 3 residues before the CDR3 does, leaving the germline J gene to fill in the end. This chain connects TRBV28 to TRBJ2-5; 9 bases map to TRBD2. This CDR3 contains 15 residues. The germline V gene has CDR1 MDHEN and CDR2 SYDVKM. J was trimmed by 5 bases and V by 3 bases; bases with no gene match: 7. Incomplete CDR3 DNA: TGTGCCAGCAGTTTCGTAGCGGGAGTGGGGGAGACC. This gives the protein CASSFVAGVGET. The complete CDR3 reads CASSFVAGVGETQYF. Drawing the rest from reference TRBV28 and TRBJ2-5, the complete variable domain is DVKVTQSSRYLVKRTGEKVFLECVQDMDHENMFWYRQDPGLGLRLIYFSYDVKMKEKGDIPEGYSVSREKKERFSLILESASTNQTSMYLCASSFVAGVGETQYFGPGTRLLVL.

This clone was seen at least ten times. The CDR3 end lies 3 residues beyond the end of the read and is filled in from the germline J gene. This chain uses TRBV18 with TRBJ2-1; the match to TRBD2 covers 9 bases. Germline assignment: CDR1 KGHSH and CDR2 LQKENI. Trimming took 7 bases from V and 5 from J; bases not matched to a gene: 9. CDR3 length equals 15 residues. CDR3 DNA (partial): TGTGCCAGCTTACCTGGACTAGCGCCTAACAATGAG. As protein: CASLPGLAPNNE. The entire CDR3 protein reads CASLPGLAPNNEQFF. Using reference TRBV18 and TRBJ2-1 for the parts outside the CDR3, the full variable domain is NAGVMQNPRHLVRRRGQEARLRCSPMKGHSHVYWYRQLPEEGLKFMVYLQKENIIDESGMPKERFSAEFPKEGPSILRIQQVVRGDSAAYFCASLPGLAPNNEQFFGPGTRLTVL.

This clone occurred many times. The part of the CDR3 DNA that was read is TGCGCCAGCAGCTTGCCCCACGGTGGCACTGAA. The encoded protein is CASSLPHGGTE. The whole CDR3 is CASSLPHGGTEAFF. V usage is TRBV5-1 and J usage is TRBJ1-1; D not resolved. The read stops 3 residues short of the end of the CDR3; the missing end is completed from the germline J gene. CDR1 and CDR2 (germline): SGHRS, YFSETQ. Trimming removed 1 base at V and 4 bases at J, with 11 bases between. This CDR3 contains 14 residues. Full variable domain (outside the CDR3, taken from reference TRBV5-1 and TRBJ1-1): KAGVTQTPRYLIKTRGQQVTLSCSPISGHRSVSWYQQTPGQGLQFLFEYFSETQRNKGNFPGRFSGRQFSNSRSEMNVSTLELGDSALYLCASSLPHGGTEAFFGQGTRLTVV.

This clone was seen many times. Read data end 3 residues before the CDR3 end; the end is taken from the germline J gene. V gene TRBV5-1 combines with J gene TRBJ2-2; 7 bases are a match to TRBD2. V lost 0 bases to trimming and J lost 0 bases; unmatched junction nucleotides: 2. CDR1 is SGHRS, CDR2 YFSETQ, per germline. The CDR3 is made up of 16 amino acids. CDR3 amino acids: CASSLASGSNTGELFF. Incomplete CDR3 DNA: TGCGCCAGCAGCTTGGCTAGCGGTTCGAACACCGGGGAG. Complete variable domain (other parts from reference TRBV5-1 and TRBJ2-2): KAGVTQTPRYLIKTRGQQVTLSCSPISGHRSVSWYQQTPGQGLQFLFEYFSETQRNKGNFPGRFSGRQFSNSRSEMNVSTLELGDSALYLCASSLASGSNTGELFFGEGSRLTVL.

This clone has at least ten counts. The CDR3 extends 3 residues past the end of the read, so its final part is completed from the germline J gene. The gene calls are TRBV6-2 or TRBV6-3 and TRBJ2-2; D gene ambiguous. The CDR3 is made up of 13 amino acids. Germline V gene data show CDR1 as MNHEY and CDR2 as SVGEGT. The V end lost 1 base, the J end lost 6 bases, and 6 bases lay between the germline ends. The sequenced part of the CDR3 DNA is TGTGCCAGCAGTTACTGGGCTCCCGGGGAG. Protein product: CASSYWAPGE. The whole CDR3 reads CASSYWAPGELFF.

This clone was seen a handful of times. From the germline J gene comes the end of the CDR3, since the read stops 3 residues before it. The chain combines TRBV7-2 with TRBJ1-1, with D perhaps TRBD1 (5 bases). The V gene lost 2 bases and the J gene lost 1 base, with 11 bases spanning the gap. The CDR3 spans 15 residues. CDR1 and CDR2 from the germline V gene are SGHTA and FQGNSA. The CDR3 sequence is CASSLSRQRNTEAFF. The DNA read from the CDR3 is TGTGCCAGCAGCTTATCCAGACAGCGGAACACTGAA.

This clone showed up many times. The CDR3 end falls 3 residues outside the read, so it is completed with the germline J gene. The chain links TRBV19 to TRBJ1-5; tentative D call: TRBD1 (6 bases). This CDR3 comprises 19 residues. Germline assignment: CDR1 LNHDA and CDR2 SQIVND (reference sequence). V was shortened by 4 bases and J by 1 base, with 23 bases between the two germline ends. CDR3 DNA (partial): TGTGCCAGTAGTAGAATCAAGGACAGAATCCGGCCCAGCAATCAGCCC. As protein: CASSRIKDRIRPSNQP. The CDR3 reads in full as CASSRIKDRIRPSNQPQHF.

CDR3 DNA, as far as it was read: TGTGCCAGCAGCCACGACCTTTGGGCCGAGGGGGAGACC. This encodes CASSHDLWAEGET. The complete CDR3 protein is CASSHDLWAEGETQYF. J is TRBJ2-5 and V is TRBV7-8; D may correspond to TRBD1 or TRBD2 (5 bases each). With the read ending 3 residues before the CDR3 end, the germline J gene is used to fill in that end. The CDR3 consists of 16 residues. CDR1 and CDR2 from the germline V gene are SGHVS and FQNEAQ. Deletions cut 5 bases from V and 5 bases from J, with 21 bases between.

Many counts were recorded for this clone. The DNA ends 3 residues before the CDR3 does, and the rest of the CDR3 is filled in from the germline J gene. V and J are TRBV30 and TRBJ1-2; unclear D gene. The CDR3 is 10 amino acids. CDR1 GTSNPN and CDR2 SVGIG come from the germline V gene (reference sequence). V was trimmed by 3 bases and J by 7 bases, leaving 6 bases between them. The DNA read from the CDR3 is TGTGCCTGGAGACAGTTTGGC. Translated, it gives CAWRQFG. The whole CDR3 reads CAWRQFGYTF.

This clone was detected many times. The read ends 3 residues before the CDR3 terminus; that terminus is restored from the germline J gene. The chain has TRBV28 and TRBJ2-1, with a possible D match to TRBD2 (5 bases). Trimming removed 8 bases from V and 2 bases from J, with 13 bases in between. The CDR3 is 14 residues long. CDR1 and CDR2 (germline): MDHEN, SYDVKM. The CDR3 loop is CASLQRRTYNEQFF. The CDR3 DNA, read in part, is TGTGCCAGCCTTCAGCGGAGAACCTACAATGAG. Complete variable domain (other parts from reference TRBV28 and TRBJ2-1): DVKVTQSSRYLVKRTGEKVFLECVQDMDHENMFWYRQDPGLGLRLIYFSYDVKMKEKGDIPEGYSVSREKKERFSLILESASTNQTSMYLCASLQRRTYNEQFFGPGTRLTVL.

This clone has a count of ten or more. The DNA ends 3 residues before the CDR3 does, and the rest of the CDR3 is filled in from the germline J gene. V and J are TRBV30 and TRBJ2-7, with 14 bases lining up with TRBD2. The CDR3 extends over 16 amino acids. CDR1 GTSNPN and CDR2 SVGIG come from the germline V gene (reference sequence). J gave up 3 bases and V 5 bases, and 9 bases lay outside the gene matches. The covered CDR3 bases are TGTGCCTGGGAGGGGACTAGCGGGAGAGTCGGCTACGAG. It encodes CAWEGTSGRVGYE. In full, the CDR3 reads CAWEGTSGRVGYEQYF.

In this sample, this clone turned up many times. The read is 3 residues too short to cover the CDR3 end, so that end is filled in from the germline J gene. The chain combines TRBV19 with TRBJ2-5; TRBD1 is a possible D gene (6 bases). With 2 bases removed from V and 1 base from J, the gap between germline ends came to 11 bases. From germline, CDR1 is LNHDA and CDR2 SQIVND (reference sequence). The CDR3 totals 15 residues. The chain's CDR3 is CASSIWQDSQETQYF. CDR3 bases read: TGTGCCAGTAGTATATGGCAGGACAGCCAAGAGACC.

There are many counts of this clone. The sequence runs out 3 residues before the end of the CDR3; the remainder is reconstructed from the germline J gene. This rearrangement joins TRBV7-3 to TRBJ2-2; 13 positions match TRBD2. V lost 4 bases and J lost 4; bases outside the gene matches: 3. Germline V lookup: CDR1 SGHTA, CDR2 FQGTGA. This CDR3 spans 16 amino acids. This chain's CDR3 is CASSSGLAGATGELFF. Incomplete CDR3 DNA: TGTGCCAGCAGCTCAGGACTAGCGGGAGCCACCGGGGAG.

This clone was picked up a small number of times. Read data end 3 residues before the CDR3 end; the end is taken from the germline J gene. The J gene is TRBJ2-7, the V gene TRBV6-4, with TRBD2 matching over 14 bases. CDR1 is MRHNA, CDR2 SNTAGT, per germline. Trimming at V came to 2 bases and at J to 6 bases, leaving 0 bases not matched to a gene. The CDR3 is 14 residues long. The sequenced part of the CDR3 DNA is TGTGCCAGCAGTGACGGGACTAGCGGGAGCGAG. Amino acids: CASSDGTSGSE. The full CDR3 protein is CASSDGTSGSEQYF.

This clone was counted many times. Coverage ceases 3 residues before the CDR3 finishes, and the germline J gene fills in the end. The chain combines TRBV19 with TRBJ2-2; D gene ambiguous. The V end was cut by 6 bases, the J end by 4 bases, with 21 bases between. Germline V gene lookup returns CDR1 LNHDA and CDR2 SQIVND (reference sequence). This CDR3 comprises 17 residues. The CDR3 is CASRPDRTREITGELFF. The sequenced part of the CDR3 DNA is TGTGCCAGTAGGCCCGATCGTACACGAGAAATCACCGGGGAG.

The sample holds many counts of this clone. The CDR3 end falls 3 residues outside the read, so it is completed with the germline J gene. The V gene is TRBV5-4, the J gene TRBJ2-3, with TRBD2 as a possible D gene (6 bases). Germline loops: CDR1 SGHNT, CDR2 YYREEE (reference sequence). There are 16 residues in the CDR3. V lost 0 bases and J 6 bases, leaving 17 bases between the germline ends. The CDR3 protein is CASSLGERVDRDTQYF. The CDR3 DNA, read in part, is TGTGCCAGCAGCTTGGGTGAGCGGGTCGATCGCGATACG.

This clone has a count of ten or more. The read falls 3 residues short of the CDR3 end, and the missing part is taken from the germline J gene. The chain couples TRBV28 to TRBJ2-7, with 14 bases that match TRBD2. Germline V gene data show CDR1 as MDHEN and CDR2 as SYDVKM. The CDR3 length is 15 residues. V lost 7 bases and J lost 5; bases outside the gene matches: 7. Incomplete CDR3 DNA: TGTGCCAGCATTTTTGGGACTAGCGGGAGCCACGAG. Amino acids: CASIFGTSGSHE. The full CDR3 protein reads CASIFGTSGSHEQYF.

At least ten counts were recorded for this clone. The read gets to within 3 residues of the CDR3 end, and the germline J gene fills in the rest. The V call is TRBV18, the J call TRBJ1-1; TRBD1 matches 11 bases. This CDR3 has 17 residues. In germline, CDR1 is KGHSH, CDR2 LQKENI. Trimming took 4 bases from V and 5 from J; bases not matched to a gene: 12. The part of the CDR3 DNA that was read is TGTGCCAGCTCACTAGGGTACGGACAGGGGGCTATGACTGAA. Translating it yields CASSLGYGQGAMTE. In full, the CDR3 is CASSLGYGQGAMTEAFF.